This T cell receptor beta chain originates from a study of human T cells and chemical hapten exposure. Looking at the study overall: In the sensitization step, 2% DPC was placed on about 2 cm by about 2 cm of upper inner arm skin. Patch testing placed 0.01% DPC on the upper back, with readings at 6 days.

Per the authors' pipeline: Sequenced samples showed a median of approximately 96,000 TCRs each, with counts running from 23,224 to 690,600. TCRdb re-called the RACE reads with MiXCR, one entry per CDR3 protein. The V and J calls come from TCRdb's annotation, not from the publication. Of 40,000 to 50,000 distinct CDR3 sequences listed, 9.5% to 15% are singletons. The sample's time point: pre-sensitization, week 0. The treatment is: therapeutic diphenylcyclopropenone sensitization with weekly scalp DPC. Regarding the study as a whole: A positive correlation with patch test score was found for PT1 expanded TCR counts.

This clonotype was picked up a small number of times. What it recognizes is unknown. The TCR comes from a woman aged 30 to 39 with alopecia areata. Some clones in this sample may be carry-over from other donors' samples. Specimen: whole blood, collected in connection with sensitization to the hapten diphenylcyclopropenone (DPC).

The CDR3 DNA sequence: TGTGCCAGCAGCCCCCGCGAGCAGTACTTC. It specifies CASSPREQYF. V and J are TRBV7-9 and TRBJ2-7; D uncertain. This CDR3 is built from 10 residues. V lost 5 bases and J lost 6, with 5 bases in between. Germline assignment: CDR1 SEHNR and CDR2 FQNEAQ (reference sequence). The whole variable domain, filled in from reference TRBV7-9 and TRBJ2-7, reads DTGVSQNPRHKITKRGQNVTFRCDPISEHNRLYWYRQTLGQGPEFLTYFQNEAQLEKSRLLSDRFSAERPKGSFSTLEIQRTEQGDSAMYLCASSPREQYFGPGTRLTVT.